The present T cell receptor (beta chain) was sequenced within a study of a mutant IDH1 vaccine in newly diagnosed glioma. Points on this clone: The antigen is not known.

Time point: week 23, last vaccination. The investigators gave 300 ug of mutant IDH1 20-mer peptide in each vaccine dose, together with topical imiquimod. Patients carried new grade 3 or 4 IDH1-mutant astrocytomas lacking nuclear ATRX. Produced via immunoSEQ multiplex PCR; TCRdb's table is partial and in-frame only. The data contain 35,000 to 50,000 clones, less than 85% of them singletons. The CDR3 consists of 15 residues. Germline V gene lookup returns CDR1 ENHRY and CDR2 SYGVKD. The V and J ends lost 6 bases and 4 bases, in that order; junction bases with no gene match: 5. This chain connects TRBV10-3 to TRBJ2-5; 13 bases agree with TRBD2. The sample was PBMCs, taken from a glioma patient whose treatment included an IDH1 peptide vaccine. The receptor's source is a woman younger than 30 with glioma. Some clones in this sample may be carry-over from other donors' samples. CDR3 in amino acids: CAIRLAGGPGETQYF. For the CDR3, the DNA is TGTGCCATCAGACTAGCGGGAGGGCCTGGAGAGACCCAGTACTTC.